This T cell receptor beta chain derives from a study of blood T cell repertoires in COVID-19. This CDR3 is 13 amino acids long. From germline, CDR1 is SGHTA and CDR2 FQGNSA. V gave up 0 bases and J gave up 3 bases, with 5 bases separating them. Clinical history reported by participants formed the basis on which cohorts were assigned. Under the authors' procedure: How many nucleated cells were present was estimated from reference gene primer amplification. TCRdb's table, derived via immunoSEQ multiplex PCR, lists solely in-frame clones and lacks some. D and trimming come from the DNA, and the V and J calls and clone size come from that table. The sample contains roughly 360,000 clones, about 87% of which appear only once.

This sequence originates from a man aged 30-40 years who had recovered from COVID-19. Sample: PBMCs or T cells enriched from blood (not recorded which). The chain joins TRBV7-2 to TRBJ1-2; no clear D. The CDR3 sequence is CASSLASHYGYTF. CDR3 nucleotides: TGTGCCAGCAGCTTAGCGAGCCACTATGGCTACACCTTC. The variable domain in full, with the rest retrieved from reference TRBV7-2 and TRBJ1-2, is GAGVSQSPSNKVTEKGKDVELRCDPISGHTALYWYRQSLGQGLEFLIYFQGNSAPDKSGLPSDRFSAERTGGSVSTLTIQRTQQEDSAVYLCASSLASHYGYTFGSGTRLTVV.